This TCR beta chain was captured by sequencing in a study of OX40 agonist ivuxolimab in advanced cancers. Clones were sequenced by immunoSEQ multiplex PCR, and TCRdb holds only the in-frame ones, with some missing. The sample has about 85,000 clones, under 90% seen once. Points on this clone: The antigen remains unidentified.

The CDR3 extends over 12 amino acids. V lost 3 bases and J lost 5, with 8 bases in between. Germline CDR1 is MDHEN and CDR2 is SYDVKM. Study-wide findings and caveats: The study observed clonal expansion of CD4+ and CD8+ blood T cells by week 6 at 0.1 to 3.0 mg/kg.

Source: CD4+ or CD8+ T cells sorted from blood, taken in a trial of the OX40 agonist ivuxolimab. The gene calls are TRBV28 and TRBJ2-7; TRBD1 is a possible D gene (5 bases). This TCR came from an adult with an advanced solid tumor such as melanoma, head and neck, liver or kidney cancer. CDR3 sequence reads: CASSLSGNEQYF. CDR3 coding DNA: TGTGCCAGCAGTTTGTCAGGGAACGAGCAGTACTTC.